This T cell receptor (beta chain) stems from a study of shared clonotypes between healthy human individuals. Notes on the study in general: Among non-shared clonotypes, generation probabilities were lower than among those shared by all four donors. Generally, naive subsets came out with larger estimated richness than memory subsets.

V lost 7 bases to trimming and J lost 3 bases, with 14 bases between them. This CDR3 is built from 13 residues. CDR1 is SGHNT and CDR2 is YYREEE in the germline V gene (reference sequence). The assay was immunoSEQ multiplex PCR, and TCRdb's table has in-frame clones only and misses some. The repertoire consists of some 630,000 clones, with around 72% occurring once and the leading ten covering 1.8%. As regards this clone: What it binds is unknown.

Splitting the CD4+ cells yielded a CD45RA+ naive subset and a CD45RA-negative memory subset. The specimen sequenced was memory CD4+ T cells sorted from blood. Subset in this sample: CD45RA-negative fraction. This receptor was obtained from a woman younger than 45 in good health. The chain uses TRBV5-4 and TRBJ2-7; perhaps TRBD2 as D (6 bases). This CDR3 is CASHGGNNYEQYF. The CDR3 bases are TGTGCCAGCCACGGGGGAAATAACTACGAGCAGTACTTC.